This T cell receptor (beta chain) was obtained from a study of blood T cell repertoires in COVID-19. Study-wide context: Material from acute and convalescent COVID-19 was sourced from the United States, Italy and Spain. Sources were T cells, B-cell-depleted T cells, or PBMCs; the material itself was cDNA or gDNA.

CDR3 length equals 18 residues. Looked up from germline, CDR1 is MGHRA and CDR2 is YSYEKL. The trim removed 1 base at V and 0 bases at J, leaving 10 bases unmatched. In the authors' methods: Reference gene primer amplification yielded estimated nucleated cell counts. Only in-frame clones appear in the TCRdb table, and some are missing; sequencing was by immunoSEQ multiplex PCR. V and J calls and clone size are copied from that table; D and trimming were computed from the DNA. Here the sample spans 13,000 to 15,000 clones, around 90% being singletons. The receptor was derived from a woman between 65 and 79 years old in a cohort sampled during active or convalescent COVID-19. V and J are TRBV4-1 and TRBJ2-3, with 7 positions matching TRBD2. What was sequenced was peripheral blood. CDR3 coding DNA: TGCGCCAGCAGCCAAGTAGCGGGCGCTCCTATGAGCACAGATACGCAGTATTTT. Its translation is CASSQVAGAPMSTDTQYF.